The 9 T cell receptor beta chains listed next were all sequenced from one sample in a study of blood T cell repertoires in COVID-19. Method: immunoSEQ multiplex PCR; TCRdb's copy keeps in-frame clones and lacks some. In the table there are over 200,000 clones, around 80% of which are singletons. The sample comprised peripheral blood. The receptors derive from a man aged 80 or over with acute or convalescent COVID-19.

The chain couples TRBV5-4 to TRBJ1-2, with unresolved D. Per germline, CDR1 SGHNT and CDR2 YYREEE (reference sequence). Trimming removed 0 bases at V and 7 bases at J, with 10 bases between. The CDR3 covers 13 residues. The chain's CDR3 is CASSLAVAVGYTF. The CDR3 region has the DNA TGTGCCAGCAGCTTGGCCGTTGCGGTTGGCTACACCTTC.

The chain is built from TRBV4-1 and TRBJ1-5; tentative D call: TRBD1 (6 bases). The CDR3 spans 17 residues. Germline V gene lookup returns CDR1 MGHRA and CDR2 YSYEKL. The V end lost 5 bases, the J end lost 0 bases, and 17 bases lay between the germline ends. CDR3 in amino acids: CASSSYPETGSNQPQHF. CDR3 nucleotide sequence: TGCGCCAGCAGCTCGTACCCCGAGACAGGTAGCAATCAGCCCCAGCATTTT.

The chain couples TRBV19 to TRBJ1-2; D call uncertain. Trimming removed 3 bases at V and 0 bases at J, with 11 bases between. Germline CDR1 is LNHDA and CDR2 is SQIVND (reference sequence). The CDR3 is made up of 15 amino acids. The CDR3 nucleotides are TGTGCCAGTAGTATTGGGGAGTTAGCTAACTATGGCTACACCTTC. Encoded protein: CASSIGELANYGYTF.

DNA of the CDR3: TGTGCCAGCAGTTTATCCAGGGGGAACACTGAAGCTTTCTTT. Protein: CASSLSRGNTEAFF. The rearrangement uses TRBV28 and TRBJ1-1; D possibly corresponds to TRBD1 (6 bases). Germline CDR1 is MDHEN and CDR2 is SYDVKM. Trimming cost V 1 base and J 1 base, with 7 bases left between them. The CDR3 loop spans 14 amino acids.

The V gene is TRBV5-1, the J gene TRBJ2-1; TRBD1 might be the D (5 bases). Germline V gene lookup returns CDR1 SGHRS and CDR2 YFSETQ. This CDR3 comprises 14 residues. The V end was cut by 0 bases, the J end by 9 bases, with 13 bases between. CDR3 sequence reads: CASSLAKWGFEQFF. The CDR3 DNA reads TGCGCCAGCAGCTTGGCCAAGTGGGGCTTTGAGCAGTTCTTC.

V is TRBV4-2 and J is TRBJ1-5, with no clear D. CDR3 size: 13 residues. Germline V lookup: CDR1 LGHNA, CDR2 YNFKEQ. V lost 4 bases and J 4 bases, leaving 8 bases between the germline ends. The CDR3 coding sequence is TGTGCCAGCAGCCCTTCGGGGAATCAGCCCCAGCATTTT. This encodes CASSPSGNQPQHF.

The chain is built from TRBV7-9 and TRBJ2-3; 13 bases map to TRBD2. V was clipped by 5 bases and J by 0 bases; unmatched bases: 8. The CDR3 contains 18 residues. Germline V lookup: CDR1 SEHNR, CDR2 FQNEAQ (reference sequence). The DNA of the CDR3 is TGTGCCAGCAGCCCAGGGACTAGCGGGGACACTAGCACAGATACGCAGTATTTT. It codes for CASSPGTSGDTSTDTQYF.

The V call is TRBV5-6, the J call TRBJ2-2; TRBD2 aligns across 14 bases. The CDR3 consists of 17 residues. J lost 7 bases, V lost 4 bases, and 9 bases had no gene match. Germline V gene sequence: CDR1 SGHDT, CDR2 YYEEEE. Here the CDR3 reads CASSQPGLAGVSGELFF. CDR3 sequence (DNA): TGTGCCAGCAGCCAACCGGGACTAGCGGGAGTTAGCGGGGAGCTGTTTTTT.

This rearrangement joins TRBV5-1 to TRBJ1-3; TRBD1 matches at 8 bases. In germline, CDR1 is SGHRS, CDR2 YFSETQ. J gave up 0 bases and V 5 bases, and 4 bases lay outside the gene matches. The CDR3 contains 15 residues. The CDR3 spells CASRDGTGSGNTIYF. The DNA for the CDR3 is TGCGCCAGCAGGGACGGGACAGGCTCTGGAAACACCATATATTTT.